The present entry profiles one T cell receptor beta chain with its context. This sample is part of a study of technical replicates of blood from several donors. Only in-frame clones appear in the TCRdb table, and some are missing; sequencing was by immunoSEQ multiplex PCR. The sample lists 95,000 to 100,000 clones, over 95% occurring once. Germline trimming cut 2 bases from V and 2 bases from J; bases unmatched to any gene: 6. The CDR3 is 16 amino acids. The V gene's germline CDR1 is GTSNPN and CDR2 SVGIG (reference sequence). Sequencing was carried out using T cells isolated from PBMCs. The rearrangement links TRBV30 to TRBJ1-1; 12 bases line up with TRBD1. The sequence came from a human donor in good health. CDR3: CAWSPLGTGGNTEAFF. The CDR3 region has the DNA TGTGCCTGGAGTCCCCTAGGGACAGGGGGCAACACTGAAGCTTTCTTT. Variable domain in full (rest from reference TRBV30 and TRBJ1-1): SQTIHQWPATLVQPVGSPLSLECTVEGTSNPNLYWYRQAAGRGLQLLFYSVGIGQISSEVPQNLSASRPQDRQFILSSKKLLLSDSGFYLCAWSPLGTGGNTEAFFGQGTRLTVV.